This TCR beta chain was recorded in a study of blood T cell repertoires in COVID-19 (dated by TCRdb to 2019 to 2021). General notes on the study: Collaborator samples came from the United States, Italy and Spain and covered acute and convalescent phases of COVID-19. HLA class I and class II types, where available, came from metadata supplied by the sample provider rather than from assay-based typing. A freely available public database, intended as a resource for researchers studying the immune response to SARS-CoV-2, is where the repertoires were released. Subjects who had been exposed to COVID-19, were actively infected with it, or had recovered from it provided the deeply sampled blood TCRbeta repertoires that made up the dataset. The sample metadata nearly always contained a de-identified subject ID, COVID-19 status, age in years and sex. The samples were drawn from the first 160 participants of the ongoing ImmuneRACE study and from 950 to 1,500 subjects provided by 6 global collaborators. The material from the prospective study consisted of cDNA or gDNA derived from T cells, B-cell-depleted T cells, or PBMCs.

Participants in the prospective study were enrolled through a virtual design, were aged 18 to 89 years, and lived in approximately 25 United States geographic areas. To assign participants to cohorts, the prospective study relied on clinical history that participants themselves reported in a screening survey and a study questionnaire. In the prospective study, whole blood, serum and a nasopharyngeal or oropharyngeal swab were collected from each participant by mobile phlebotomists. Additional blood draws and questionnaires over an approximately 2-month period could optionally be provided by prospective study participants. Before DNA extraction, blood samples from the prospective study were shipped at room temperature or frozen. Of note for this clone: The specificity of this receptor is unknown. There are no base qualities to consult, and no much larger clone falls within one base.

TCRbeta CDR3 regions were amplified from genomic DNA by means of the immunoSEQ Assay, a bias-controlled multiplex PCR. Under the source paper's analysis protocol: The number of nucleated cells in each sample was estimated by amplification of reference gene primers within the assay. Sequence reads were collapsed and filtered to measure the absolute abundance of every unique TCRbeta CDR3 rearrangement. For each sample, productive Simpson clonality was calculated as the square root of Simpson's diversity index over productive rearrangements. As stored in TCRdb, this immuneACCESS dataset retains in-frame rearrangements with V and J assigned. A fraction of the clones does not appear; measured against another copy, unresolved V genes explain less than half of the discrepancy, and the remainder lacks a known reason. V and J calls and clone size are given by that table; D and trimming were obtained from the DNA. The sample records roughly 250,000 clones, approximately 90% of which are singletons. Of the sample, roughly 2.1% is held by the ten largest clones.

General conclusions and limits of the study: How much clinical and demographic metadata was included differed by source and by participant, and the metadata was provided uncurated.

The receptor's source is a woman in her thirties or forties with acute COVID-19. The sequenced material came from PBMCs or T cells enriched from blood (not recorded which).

The nucleotide sequence is TGTGCCAGCAGCTTAGACGGGGTTGGGGCCAACGTCCTGACTTTC. It encodes CASSLDGVGANVLTF. The chain joins TRBV11-1 to TRBJ2-6; the D gene is possibly TRBD2, with 5 bases matching. Based on the germline V gene (reference sequence), the CDR1 and CDR2 sequences are SGHAT and FQDESV. Trimming at the junction amounts to 1 base on V and 3 bases on J, and the germline ends lie 7 bases apart. The CDR3 contains 15 residues, cysteine and phenylalanine counted. CDR3 DNA only is kept here, 45 bases in frame from base 1.